The rows below give T cell receptor beta chains drawn from one sample of a study of blood T cells in healthy people across ages. One entry per CDR3 protein, called by TCRdb with MiXCR from the 5' RACE reads. Of about 570,000 distinct CDR3 sequences in the sample, roughly a quarter are singletons; the top ten hold approximately 18%. Sequencing was performed on blood. Receptor source: a woman in her sixties or seventies in good health. Each CDR3 is given without its conserved first and last residue. D genes are given only for firm matches.

TRBJ2-1,TRBV20-1,NA,SARHPGNEQF
TRBJ2-5,TRBV7-9,TRBD1,ASSPGQVWVETQY
TRBJ2-1,TRBV24-1,TRBD1,AASEDRGLDNEQF
TRBJ2-3,TRBV27,NA,ASSPGGPGDTQY
TRBJ1-1,TRBV7-3,TRBD1,ASSRQGGNTEAF
TRBJ1-2,TRBV29-1,NA,SVELLAGDHYGYT
TRBJ2-1,TRBV29-1,NA,SSLWGDSHH
TRBJ2-7,TRBV6-6,TRBD2,ASSDRAGGPSQQY
TRBJ2-3,TRBV12-3/TRBV12-4,NA,ASSSPIESSTDTQY
NA,TRBV5-1,NA,ASSLGNGKGYEQY
TRBJ2-1,TRBV5-1,TRBD2,ASSSLAGGEDEQF
TRBJ1-4,TRBV5-1,TRBD1,ASSLRPGQANEKLF
TRBJ2-1,TRBV5-5,NA,ASSPNTGNEQF
TRBJ2-1,TRBV10-3,TRBD2,ATAVFAGERDEQF
TRBJ1-1,TRBV20-1,NA,SAIGDTEAF
TRBJ2-3,TRBV6-6,NA,ASSYSRGRGQDTQY
TRBJ2-5,TRBV7-2,NA,ASSSKTRGGQPETQY
TRBJ1-2,TRBV18,TRBD1,ASRGQPTNYGYT
TRBJ1-1,TRBV4-1,TRBD1,ASSQRRGGQGLQAF
TRBJ2-4,TRBV7-2,NA,ASSSHGSLGNIQY
TRBJ2-5,TRBV21-1,NA,ASSKAWDRGMETQY
TRBJ2-6,TRBV5-5,NA,ASSISSGANVLT
TRBJ2-1,TRBV20-1,TRBD2,SAAGRKGLANYNEQF
TRBJ2-5,TRBV12-3/TRBV12-4,TRBD1,ASSTRDRENPETQY
TRBJ2-1,TRBV5-1,TRBD2,ASTASGPSYNEQF
TRBJ2-1,TRBV4-2,NA,ASSPDSHNEQF
TRBJ2-3,TRBV12-3/TRBV12-4,TRBD1,ASSFGGRGPADTQY
TRBJ2-1,TRBV20-1,NA,SAHGGGSRSYNEQF
TRBJ1-2,TRBV12-3/TRBV12-4,NA,AGRSRGGYT